This T cell receptor beta chain was identified during a study of Graves' ophthalmopathy and Graves' hyperthyroidism. Overall study results and limits: Clonotypes were expanded in thyroid at above 0.001 frequency, and most also appeared in blood.

Amplification from RNA transcripts yielded the TCR beta CDR3 regions. Scientists carried out first-round RT-PCR using HTBI primers and then a second-round multiplex PCR. TCRdb ran MiXCR on the multiplex PCR reads and lists one entry per CDR3 protein. The table includes 600,000 to 700,000 distinct CDR3 sequences, roughly 41% detected once. Remarks on this clonotype: What it recognizes is unknown.

The CDR3 extends over 14 amino acids. CDR1 and CDR2 (germline): SQVTM, ANQGSEA. The trim removed 6 bases at V and 6 bases at J, leaving 8 bases unmatched. V usage is TRBV29-1 and J usage is TRBJ1-2; 12 bases match TRBD1. This receptor was taken from an adult man with Graves' ophthalmopathy. The sample taken for sequencing was peripheral blood. CDR3 region: CSVDWDRGHDGYTF. In DNA, the CDR3 is TGCAGCGTCGATTGGGACAGGGGGCACGATGGCTACACCTTC. Full variable domain (missing parts from reference TRBV29-1 and TRBJ1-2): SAVISQKPSRDICQRGTSLTIQCQVDSQVTMMFWYRQQPGQSLTLIATANQGSEATYESGFVIDKFPISRPNLTFSTLTVSNMSPEDSSIYLCSVDWDRGHDGYTFGSGTRLTVV.